The 6 T cell receptor beta chains reported below all come from one sample, sequenced in a study of T cells in Graves' hyperthyroidism and ophthalmopathy. Amplification targeted TCR beta CDR3 regions from RNA transcripts. Using the HTBI primer set, a first-round RT-PCR was run on the TCR CDR3. TCRdb called the multiplex PCR reads again in MiXCR, with one record for every CDR3 protein. The table lists about 400,000 distinct CDR3 sequences, around 14% of them singletons, with about 30% in the top ten. Sequencing was done on a sample of blood. These receptors were taken from a woman aged 25 to 39 with Graves' hyperthyroidism.

This clonotype was detected a few times. This chain uses TRBV28 with TRBJ2-6; 7 nucleotides line up with TRBD1. CDR3 length: 19 amino acids. V was clipped by 3 bases and J by 0 bases; unmatched bases: 11. Germline V lookup: CDR1 MDHEN, CDR2 SYDVKM. The CDR3, as DNA: TGTGCCAGCAGTTTTTGGGTAGGGACAGTGTCCTCTGGGGCCAACGTCCTGACTTTC. Translating it yields CASSFWVGTVSSGANVLTF.

This clonotype was found a few times. V usage is TRBV7-2 and J usage is TRBJ2-5; D is possibly TRBD1 (6 bases). This CDR3 region has 15 residues. CDR1 and CDR2 (germline): SGHTA, FQGNSA. V lost 0 bases, J lost 4 bases, and 12 bases lay in between. This chain's CDR3 is CASSLAGARGETQYF. DNA for the CDR3: TGTGCCAGCAGCTTAGCGGGCGCCAGGGGAGAGACCCAGTACTTC.

This clonotype was observed at least ten times. This chain links TRBV5-1 with TRBJ1-2, with a possible D match to TRBD1 (5 bases). Germline values: CDR1 SGHRS, CDR2 YFSETQ. Between the trimmed V and J ends, which lost 0 bases and 0 bases, there was a span of 9 bases. This CDR3 is built from 15 residues. The CDR3 DNA is TGCGCCAGCAGCTTGGGAGGGACGGCTAACTATGGCTACACCTTC. Translating gives CASSLGGTANYGYTF.

This clonotype has ten or more counts. The rearrangement links TRBV20-1 to TRBJ2-1; possibly TRBD1 for D (5 bases). Trimming cost V 5 bases and J 5 bases, with 13 bases left between them. Germline V gene data show CDR1 as DFQATT and CDR2 as SNEGSKA (reference sequence). This CDR3 contains 13 residues. The DNA for the CDR3 is TGCAGTGCTGCAGGGATGGGCAACAATGAGCAGTTCTTC. Encoded protein: CSAAGMGNNEQFF.

This clonotype showed up just a few times. The CDR3 loop reads CASSYRTGGWDEQYF. CDR3 sequence (DNA): TGTGCCAGCAGTTACCGGACAGGGGGCTGGGACGAGCAGTACTTC. The chain uses TRBV6-5 and TRBJ2-7; 11 bases align to TRBD1. This CDR3 contains 15 residues. The germline gives CDR1 MNHEY, CDR2 SVGAGI. Trimming cost V 2 bases and J 5 bases; bases outside gene matches: 5.

This clonotype came up many times. V is TRBV12-3 or TRBV12-4 and J is TRBJ2-1, with 7 bases fitting TRBD2. V gave up 3 bases and J gave up 1 base; unmatched junction bases: 3. This CDR3 is 15 amino acids long. The DNA of the CDR3 is TGTGCCAGCAGTTTGCCGGGGGGATCCTACAATGAGCAGTTCTTC. Protein product: CASSLPGGSYNEQFF.